Sequencing of this T cell receptor beta chain was carried out in a study of shared clonotypes between healthy human individuals (dated by TCRdb to the early 2020s). With regard to the full study: The cohort comprised a couple of women and a few men aged 18 to 49 years. Per donor, three plates each were used for CD4 naive and CD4 memory, two for CD8 naive, and one for CD8 memory. To estimate repertoire size and how much clonotypes are shared between individuals, the study performed deep sequencing of blood TCR repertoires from a handful of healthy adults. Different laboratories and diverse techniques were used to prepare libraries and sequence TCR repertoires, to increase sequencing depth and limit assay-specific biases. Per donor, leukapheresis produced somewhere between about 0.85 and 8.9 billion PBMCs.

TCR CDR3 regions were amplified from genomic DNA by multiplex PCR using the deep immunoSEQ assay. For each cell subset, the extracted genomic DNA was distributed evenly across all wells of several immunoSEQ 96-well plates, and each plate served as one replicate. For sorted subsets, around 200 ng genomic DNA, equal to tens of thousands of T cell genomes, was loaded into each replicate PCR. Purified libraries were measured with a Qubit 3.0 fluorometer, size-checked on a Bioanalyzer 2100, and measured again with the KAPA Library Quantification kit. A separate single-read 150-cycle Illumina NextSeq 550 flow cell was used to sequence each immunoSEQ 96-well plate. The paper's processing steps were these. Because only junctional sequences without quality scores were contained in the immunoSEQ output, filtering matching that applied to full-length reads could not be performed. To assign V/J genes and CDR3, sequences were annotated against IMGT germline references using PyIR, a Python wrapper for IgBLAST v1.9. Reads were filtered out if the reads had weak V/J assignments (E-value above 1e-6), no CDR3, stop codons, out-of-frame junctions, or ambiguous translated residues. V3J clonotypes were defined as sequences sharing an identical inferred V gene, J gene, and CDR3 amino acid sequence. The percentage overlap between two repertoires was calculated by dividing the number of shared unique clonotypes by the size of the smaller repertoire. RTK rarefaction, the Chao1 estimator, and Recon v2.1 estimates of unobserved clonotypes were used to assess repertoire richness. Generation probabilities were computed with OLGA for all TCRbeta clonotypes obtained by the gDNA method from several donors. TCRdb provides this immuneACCESS table in a form limited to in-frame rearrangements. Some clones are lacking; in checked studies, under half of them reflect an unresolved V gene, and why the rest are absent is not known. The V and J calls and the clone size are those of that table, but D and trimming were determined from the DNA. Here the sample has approximately 2,000,000 clones; around 93% occur a single time. About 0.36% of the sample is taken by the ten largest.

What the authors observed across the whole study: Larger estimated clonotype richness was generally found for naive subsets than for memory subsets. Sampling was restricted to blood, and TCR repertoires in tissue are likely to differ from TCR repertoires in blood. The genetic and exposure-history diversity represented was limited by the small number of donors. Pairwise subsampling indicated that sequencing depth was expected to affect the degree of clonotype sharing among donors. Incomplete sequencing was indicated by rarefaction of sorted-subset datasets, despite the large sequencing depth. Clonotypes shared by all four sorted-subset donors showed higher generation probabilities than non-shared clonotypes. Sharing across a handful of donors was observed for about 4.8% of naive CD4, 3% to 3.5% of naive CD8, roughly 2.3% of memory CD4, and approximately 0.41% of memory CD8 clonotypes.

In the case of this clone: What antigen it recognizes has not been identified. It has no much larger one-base neighbor in the sample; base qualities were not kept.

Reading from cysteine to phenylalanine, the CDR3 counts 15 amino acids. The entry retains the CDR3 DNA only, 45 bases that are in frame from base 1. For CDR1 and CDR2, the germline V gene lists SGHVS and FQNEAQ. Trimming removed 3 bases from V and 12 bases from J; the gene matches leave 16 bases unexplained. Donors were healthy HIV-negative adults with no recently reported acute infections or vaccinations. Every donor was a Caucasian adult living in Nashville, Tennessee, USA. CD4+ T cells were enriched by magnetic negative selection, after which naive cells were positively selected on CD45RA and the negative fraction was taken as the memory subset. Blood was collected by leukapheresis, and PBMCs were isolated by Ficoll-Histopaque density gradient centrifugation and then cryopreserved in liquid nitrogen vapor phase. Purity and quantity of every magnetically sorted T cell population were checked by analytical flow cytometry. Each sorted fraction had its genomic DNA isolated and then quantified by UV absorbance on a Nanodrop 2000c.

The source of this sequence is a man aged 18 to 29 in good health. Some clones in this sample may be carry-over from other donors' samples. The chain is made from TRBV7-8 and TRBJ2-7, with 8 middle bases fitting TRBD2. Input material: naive CD4+ T cells from PBMCs. What the cell subset or site label conveys for this sample: CD45RA+ positively selected. The nucleotide sequence reads TGTGCCAGCAGCTTTTCGACTAGCGCCCAACGGGATGGGTACTTC. Protein translation: CASSFSTSAQRDGYF.